This T cell receptor beta chain was retrieved from a study of T cell responses to AZD1222 COVID-19 vaccine. Whole-study findings and limits: Baseline seropositives among AZD1222 recipients totaled only five or six. Across spike, vaccine-associated CD4 TCRs were found, dominant at 160-218 and 743-854. There were repertoire samples only from the period after the peak T cell response.

CDR3 length: 17 residues. The ends were cut back, 3 bases at V and 3 bases at J, with 15 bases in the middle. From germline, CDR1 is MGHDK and CDR2 SYGVNS. As regards this clone: Its antigen is undetermined.

The assay was immunoSEQ multiplex PCR, and TCRdb's table has in-frame clones only and misses some. The sample consists of 120,000 to 150,000 clones, more than 70% of them appearing once. This specimen consisted of peripheral blood, obtained 28 days after the second AZD1222 dose. The V gene is TRBV25-1, the J gene TRBJ1-6; weak D call: TRBD1 (5 bases). This TCR was sampled from an adult who received the AZD1222 COVID-19 vaccine. CDR3 amino acids: CASSELTGPIYNSPLHF. The CDR3 nucleotides are TGTGCCAGCAGTGAGCTAACGGGACCGATCTATAATTCACCCCTCCACTTT.